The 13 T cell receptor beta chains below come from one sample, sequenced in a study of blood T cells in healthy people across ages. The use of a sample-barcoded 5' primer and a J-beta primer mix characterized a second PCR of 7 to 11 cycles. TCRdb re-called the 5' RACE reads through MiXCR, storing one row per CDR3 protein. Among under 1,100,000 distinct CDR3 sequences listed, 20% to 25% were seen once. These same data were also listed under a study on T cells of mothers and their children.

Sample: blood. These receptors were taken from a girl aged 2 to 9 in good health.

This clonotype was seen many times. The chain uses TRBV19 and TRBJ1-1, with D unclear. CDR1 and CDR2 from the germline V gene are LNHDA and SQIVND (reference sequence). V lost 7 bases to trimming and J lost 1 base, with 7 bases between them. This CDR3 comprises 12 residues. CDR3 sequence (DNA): TGTGCCAGTACGGCGGGGAACACTGAAGCTTTCTTT. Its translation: CASTAGNTEAFF.

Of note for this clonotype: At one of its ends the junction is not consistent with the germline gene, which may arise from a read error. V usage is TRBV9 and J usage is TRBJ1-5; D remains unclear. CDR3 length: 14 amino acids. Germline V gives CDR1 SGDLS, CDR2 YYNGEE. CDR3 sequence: CANSVRYSNQPQHF. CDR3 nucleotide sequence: TGTGCCAACAGCGTCCGCTATAGCAATCAGCCCCAGCATTTT.

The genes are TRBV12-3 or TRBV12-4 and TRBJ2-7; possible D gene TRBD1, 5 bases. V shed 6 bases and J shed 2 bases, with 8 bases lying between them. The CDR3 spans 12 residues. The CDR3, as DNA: TGTGCCAGCAGACTGACAGCCTACGAGCAGTACTTC. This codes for CASRLTAYEQYF.

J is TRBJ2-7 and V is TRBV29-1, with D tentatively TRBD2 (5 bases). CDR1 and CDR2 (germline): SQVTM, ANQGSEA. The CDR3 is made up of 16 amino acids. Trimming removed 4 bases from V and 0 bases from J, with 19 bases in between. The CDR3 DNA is TGCAGCGTTGTTGAGCCCCACGAGGGCGACTCCTACGAGCAGTACTTC. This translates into CSVVEPHEGDSYEQYF.

The CDR3 DNA sequence: TGTGCCAGCATAGACAGGCAGAAAGAGACCCAGTACTTC. Residues: CASIDRQKETQYF. This chain joins TRBV6-5 and TRBJ2-5, with a tentative D call TRBD1 (6 bases). Trimming stripped 7 bases from V and 3 bases from J, with 12 bases between. Germline values: CDR1 MNHEY, CDR2 SVGAGI. The CDR3 spans 13 residues.

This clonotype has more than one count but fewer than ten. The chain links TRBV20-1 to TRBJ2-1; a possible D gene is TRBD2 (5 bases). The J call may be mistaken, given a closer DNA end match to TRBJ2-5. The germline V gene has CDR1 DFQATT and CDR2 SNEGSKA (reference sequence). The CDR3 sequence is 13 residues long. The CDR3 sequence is CSATDGVIETQYF. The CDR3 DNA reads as TGCAGTGCAACGGACGGGGTTATCGAGACCCAGTACTTC.

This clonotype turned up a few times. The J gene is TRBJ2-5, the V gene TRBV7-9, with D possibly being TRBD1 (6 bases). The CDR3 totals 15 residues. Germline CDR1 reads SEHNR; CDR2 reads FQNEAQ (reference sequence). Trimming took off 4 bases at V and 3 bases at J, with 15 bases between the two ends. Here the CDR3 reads CASSSADRSKETQYF. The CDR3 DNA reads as TGTGCCAGCAGCTCCGCCGACAGGAGTAAAGAGACCCAGTACTTC.

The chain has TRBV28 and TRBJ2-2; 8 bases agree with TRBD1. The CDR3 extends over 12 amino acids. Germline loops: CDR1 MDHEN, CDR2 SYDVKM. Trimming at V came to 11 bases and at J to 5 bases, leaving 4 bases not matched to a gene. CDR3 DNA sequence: TGTGCCGACAGGGGCGGTACCGGGGAGCTGTTTTTT. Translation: CADRGGTGELFF.

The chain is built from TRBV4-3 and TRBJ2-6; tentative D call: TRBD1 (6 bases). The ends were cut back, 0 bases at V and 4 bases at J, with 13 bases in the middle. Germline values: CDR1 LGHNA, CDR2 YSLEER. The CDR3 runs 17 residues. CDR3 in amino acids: CASSQDPPGAGANVLTF. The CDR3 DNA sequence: TGCGCCAGCAGCCAAGATCCCCCAGGGGCCGGGGCCAACGTCCTGACTTTC.

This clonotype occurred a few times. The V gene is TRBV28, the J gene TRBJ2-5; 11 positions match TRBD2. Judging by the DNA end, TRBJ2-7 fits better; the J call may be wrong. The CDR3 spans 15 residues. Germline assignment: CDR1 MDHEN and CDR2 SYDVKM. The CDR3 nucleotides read TGTGCCAGCAGTCATAGCGGGAGGGGGTCCTACGAGCAGTACTTC. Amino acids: CASSHSGRGSYEQYF.

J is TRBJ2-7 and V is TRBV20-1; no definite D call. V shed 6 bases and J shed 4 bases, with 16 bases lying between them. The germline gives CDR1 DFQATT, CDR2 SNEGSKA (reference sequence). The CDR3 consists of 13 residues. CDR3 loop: CSAKNIGQYEQYF. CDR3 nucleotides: TGCAGTGCCAAAAATATCGGTCAGTACGAGCAGTACTTC.

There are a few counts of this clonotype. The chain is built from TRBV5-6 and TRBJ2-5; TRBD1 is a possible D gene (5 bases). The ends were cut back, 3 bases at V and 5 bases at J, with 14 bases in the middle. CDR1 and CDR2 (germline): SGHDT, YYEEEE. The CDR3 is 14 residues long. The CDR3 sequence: CASSYYRLQETQYF. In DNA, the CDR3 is TGTGCCAGCAGCTACTACAGGCTGCAGGAGACCCAGTACTTC.

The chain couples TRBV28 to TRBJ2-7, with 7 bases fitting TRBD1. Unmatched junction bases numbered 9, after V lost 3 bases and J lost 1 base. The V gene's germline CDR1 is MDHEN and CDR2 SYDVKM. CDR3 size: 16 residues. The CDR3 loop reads CASSLVGQTLSYEQYF. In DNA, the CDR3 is TGTGCCAGCAGTTTGGTGGGACAGACCTTATCCTACGAGCAGTACTTC.